This TCR beta chain was profiled in a study of T-cell reconstitution after alpha-beta-depleted transplantation in children. J lost 3 bases, V lost 4 bases, and 9 bases had no gene match. The CDR3 consists of 15 residues. Germline assignment: CDR1 SGHRS and CDR2 YFSETQ. Preparing the TCRbeta library involved the use of unique molecular identifiers. TCRdb re-analysed the PCR reads in MiXCR, keeping a single row per CDR3 protein. The table has around 230,000 distinct CDR3 sequences, roughly a sixth seen once; the top ten hold 40% to 50%. The sequencing used PBMCs, mostly from graft donor cells, collected 360 days after TCRalphabeta/CD19-depleted stem cell transplant. The chain is built from TRBV5-1 and TRBJ2-7, with 8 bases lining up with TRBD1. This clonotype was sampled from a male patient between 2 and 10 years old who had a stem cell transplant for acute lymphoblastic leukemia, so the T cells may come from the graft donor. The CDR3: CASSHDRGGYYEQYF. The CDR3, as DNA: TGCGCCAGCAGCCATGACAGGGGTGGATACTACGAGCAGTACTTC.